A single sample gave rise to the 13 T cell receptor beta chains below, sequenced in a study of identical twins' blood T cells. TCRdb re-called the 5' RACE reads through MiXCR, storing one row per CDR3 protein. The sample includes hundreds of thousands of distinct CDR3 sequences, roughly 27% seen only once; the top ten take 6.1%. Sequencing input: PBMCs. These receptors all stem from a woman aged 18-50 years in good health.

In its sample, this clonotype was seen a few times. The chain carries TRBV10-1 and TRBJ2-3; the match to TRBD1 covers 7 bases. Trimming took 4 bases from V and 1 from J; bases not matched to a gene: 2. This CDR3 has 14 amino acids. Germline V gene lookup returns CDR1 WNHNN and CDR2 SYGVQD (reference sequence). The CDR3 spells CASSATGRTDTQYF. CDR3 in DNA: TGCGCCAGCAGTGCGACAGGGCGCACAGATACGCAGTATTTT.

The chain has TRBV10-2 and TRBJ1-1; maybe TRBD1 (5 bases). Deletions cut 7 bases from V and 3 bases from J, with 15 bases between. Germline V CDR1 and CDR2: WSHSY, SAAADI. CDR3 length equals 14 residues. The CDR3 protein is CASNLFRGDTEAFF. The CDR3 nucleotides read TGCGCCAGCAACCTCTTTAGGGGAGACACTGAAGCTTTCTTT.

CDR3 bases: TGTGCCAGCATCGGGAAATGGGGGGCCGGGGAGAACACCGGGGAGCTGTTTTTT. Protein: CASIGKWGAGENTGELFF. The chain links TRBV25-1 to TRBJ2-2; D may be TRBD1 or TRBD2 (6 bases each). CDR1 MGHDK and CDR2 SYGVNS come from the germline V gene. Trimming left V 7 bases short and J 1 base short, with 22 bases between. The CDR3 length is 18 residues.

The sample holds a few counts of this clonotype. The chain employs TRBV20-1 and TRBJ1-5, with D possibly being TRBD1 (5 bases). Trimming shortened V by 1 base and J by 2 bases, and 6 bases separated the two germline ends. The CDR3 runs to 13 residues. CDR1 is DFQATT, CDR2 SNEGSKA, per germline (reference sequence). Here the CDR3 DNA reads TGCAGTGCTAGAGGGGGCGGCAATCAGCCCCAGCATTTT. Translating gives CSARGGGNQPQHF.

The chain is built from TRBV28 and TRBJ1-4, with no clear D. The germline CDR1 and CDR2 sequences are MDHEN and SYDVKM. The V end was cut by 6 bases, the J end by 6 bases, with 14 bases between. The CDR3 contains 14 residues. This CDR3 is CASRPGRRDEKLFF. The CDR3, as DNA: TGTGCCAGCAGGCCCGGTAGGAGGGATGAAAAACTGTTTTTT.

This clonotype was recorded a few times. V gene TRBV11-2 combines with J gene TRBJ2-2, with unresolved D. Germline-derived CDR1 and CDR2 are SGHAT and FQNNGV. The V end lost 3 bases, the J end lost 13 bases, and 9 bases lay between the germline ends. The CDR3 is 11 residues long. In DNA form, the CDR3 reads TGTGCCAGCAGCTTCCAGTTCGGGCTGTTTTTT. Protein product: CASSFQFGLFF. The full variable domain, with the rest looked up from reference TRBV11-2 and TRBJ2-2, is EAGVAQSPRYKIIEKRQSVAFWCNPISGHATLYWYQQILGQGPKLLIQFQNNGVVDDSQLPKDRFSAERLKGVDSTLKIQPAKLEDSAVYLCASSFQFGLFFGEGSRLTVL.

This clonotype was recorded many times. V is TRBV6-5 and J is TRBJ1-1; D is ambiguous. The germline V gene encodes CDR1 MNHEY and CDR2 SVGAGI. The V end lost 4 bases, the J end lost 4 bases, and 7 bases lay between the germline ends. The CDR3 is 12 amino acids. CDR3: CASSSLSTEAFF. The CDR3 DNA is TGTGCCAGCAGTTCCCTGAGCACTGAAGCTTTCTTT.

Written as DNA, the CDR3 is TGTGCCAGCGAGGACAGGGATTCACCCCTCCACTTT. Amino acid sequence: CASEDRDSPLHF. The chain links TRBV6-2 or TRBV6-3 to TRBJ1-6, with TRBD1 identical over 8 bases. The CDR3 is 12 amino acids. Germline V lookup: CDR1 MNHEY, CDR2 SVGEGT. V lost 8 bases, J lost 8 bases, and 2 bases stayed unmatched.

This clonotype was seen more than once but under ten times. The CDR3 nucleotides are TGTGCCTGGAAGACAGGGATTAACACCGGGGAGCTGTTTTTT. Translating gives CAWKTGINTGELFF. This rearrangement joins TRBV30 to TRBJ2-2; TRBD1 agrees at 7 bases. The CDR3 has 14 amino acids. The germline gives CDR1 GTSNPN, CDR2 SVGIG (reference sequence). V was pared by 4 bases and J by 2 bases, with 4 bases of the junction left unmatched. Variable domain in full (rest from reference TRBV30 and TRBJ2-2): SQTIHQWPATLVQPVGSPLSLECTVEGTSNPNLYWYRQAAGRGLQLLFYSVGIGQISSEVPQNLSASRPQDRQFILSSKKLLLSDSGFYLCAWKTGINTGELFFGEGSRLTVL.

This clonotype turned up a few times. This chain uses TRBV10-1 with TRBJ2-2; possibly TRBD1 or TRBD2 for D (6 bases each). CDR1 is WNHNN, CDR2 SYGVQD, per germline (reference sequence). The CDR3 has 15 amino acids. Trimming removed 8 bases from V and 0 bases from J, with 13 bases in between. The CDR3 DNA reads as TGCGCCAGCTCTGAGGGGGGATCGAACACCGGGGAGCTGTTTTTT. Amino acid sequence: CASSEGGSNTGELFF.

This clonotype was counted a few times. V gene TRBV2 combines with J gene TRBJ2-3; TRBD2 matches at 13 bases. CDR1 and CDR2 from the germline V gene are SNHLY and FYNNEI. The CDR3 sequence is 16 residues long. The V and J ends lost 4 bases and 4 bases, in that order; junction bases with no gene match: 5. The CDR3: CASSAGLAGAADTQYF. CDR3 DNA: TGTGCCAGCAGTGCCGGACTAGCGGGGGCCGCAGATACGCAGTATTTT.

There are a few counts of this clonotype. The chain combines TRBV7-8 with TRBJ1-6; a weak D match, TRBD1 (6 bases). Trimming removed 7 bases from V and 9 bases from J, with 16 bases in between. This CDR3 contains 14 residues. Looked up from germline, CDR1 is SGHVS and CDR2 is FQNEAQ. The CDR3 spells CASIPERGSSPLHF. The CDR3 nucleotides are TGTGCCAGCATACCAGAGAGGGGGAGTTCACCCCTCCACTTT.

This clonotype was counted a few times. In nucleotides, the CDR3 is TGCGCCAGCCACGACACTGACACCGGGGAGCTGTTTTTT. Protein: CASHDTDTGELFF. The chain uses TRBV5-1 and TRBJ2-2; no clear D gene. Germline V gene data show CDR1 as SGHRS and CDR2 as YFSETQ. Trimming shortened V by 7 bases and J by 3 bases, and 10 bases separated the two germline ends. The CDR3 consists of 13 residues.